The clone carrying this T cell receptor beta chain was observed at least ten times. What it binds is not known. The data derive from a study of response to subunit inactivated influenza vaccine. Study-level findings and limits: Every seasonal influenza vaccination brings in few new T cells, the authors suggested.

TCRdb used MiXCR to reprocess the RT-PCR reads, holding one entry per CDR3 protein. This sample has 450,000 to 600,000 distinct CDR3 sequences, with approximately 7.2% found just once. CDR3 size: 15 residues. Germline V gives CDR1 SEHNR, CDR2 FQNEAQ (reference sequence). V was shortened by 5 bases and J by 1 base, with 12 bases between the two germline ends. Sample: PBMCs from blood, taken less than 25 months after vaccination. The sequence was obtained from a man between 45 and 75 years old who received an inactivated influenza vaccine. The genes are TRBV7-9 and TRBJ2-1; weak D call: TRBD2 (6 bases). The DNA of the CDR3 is TGTGCCAGCAGCCCAGACGGGGGTTCCTACAATGAGCAGTTCTTC. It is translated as CASSPDGGSYNEQFF.